The rows below give T cell receptor beta chains drawn from one sample of a study of T cell responses to AZD1222 COVID-19 vaccine. Sequenced by immunoSEQ multiplex PCR; TCRdb stores in-frame clones only, minus some. The sample has around 100,000 clones, around 90% seen once. Sample: peripheral blood, taken on day 0 of AZD1222 vaccination. The receptors were gathered from an adult in good health. The CDR3 runs from the conserved cysteine through the conserved F or W. A D gene is named only where the DNA matches it firmly. Where a row states a size, it is once, few, many or the class of an expanded clone; other rows omit it.

clone_size	j_call	v_call	d_call	cdr3_nt	cdr3_aa
NA	TRBJ2-2	TRBV24-1	NA	TGTGCCACCAGTGATTTGCGAGGGACCGGGAACACCGGGGAGCTGTTTTTT	CATSDLRGTGNTGELFF
once	TRBJ2-7	TRBV13	NA	TGTGCCAGCAGCCCGCAGGTGGGCTCCTACGAGCAGTACTTC	CASSPQVGSYEQYF
NA	TRBJ2-3	TRBV7-3	TRBD1	TGTGCCAGCAGCTCAGGGGGCTCGACAGATACGCAGTATTTT	CASSSGGSTDTQYF
NA	TRBJ1-5	TRBV27	NA	TGTGCCAGCAGTTTATCGCCTAATCAGCCCCAGCATTTT	CASSLSPNQPQHF
NA	TRBJ1-5	TRBV12-3/TRBV12-4	NA	TGTGCCAGCAGTCCGTCCAATCAGCCCCAGCATTTT	CASSPSNQPQHF
few	TRBJ1-6	TRBV7-6	TRBD1	TGTGCCAGCAGCGCCGGGACAGGGATCGGGTCACCCCTCCACTTT	CASSAGTGIGSPLHF
NA	TRBJ2-1	TRBV27	NA	TGTGCCAGCAGTTTAGGGCCGGGGAATGAGCAGTTCTTC	CASSLGPGNEQFF
NA	TRBJ2-2	TRBV3-1/TRBV3-2	NA	TGTGCCAGCAGCCAAGGCGAGCCCGGGGAGCTGTTTTTT	CASSQGEPGELFF
NA	TRBJ1-6	TRBV10-1	NA	TGCGCCAGCAGTGAGTCGAGGAATTCACCCCTCCACTTT	CASSESRNSPLHF
NA	TRBJ2-3	TRBV28	NA	TGTGCCAGCAGAGCTAGCACAGATACGCAGTATTTT	CASRASTDTQYF
NA	TRBJ2-7	TRBV27	NA	TGTGCCAGCAGTTTATCTGGGCGGGAGCAGTACTTC	CASSLSGREQYF
NA	TRBJ2-7	TRBV6-6	NA	TGTGCCAGCAGAAAGCTGACAGGTAGCCCTACCTACGAGCAGTACTTC	CASRKLTGSPTYEQYF
NA	TRBJ1-2	TRBV29-1	NA	TGCAGCGTTGTCGTTTCGAATGGCTACACCTTC	CSVVVSNGYTF
NA	TRBJ1-6	TRBV19	NA	TGTGCCAGTAGTATAAGTTTGGCAGGCAGTAATTCACCCCTCCACTTT	CASSISLAGSNSPLHF
once	TRBJ2-1	TRBV18	TRBD2	TGTGCCAGCTCACCACCTCTTCCGGGACTAGATGTGCATTGGTATGAGCAGTTCTTC	CASSPPLPGLDVHWYEQFF
NA	TRBJ1-1	TRBV7-9	NA	NA	CASSSSWWAEGNTEAFF
NA	TRBJ2-5	TRBV7-8	TRBD1	TGTGCCAGCAGCTTAGCTCCGGGACAGGGGGCAGATTGGGAGACCCAGTACTTC	CASSLAPGQGADWETQYF
few	TRBJ1-5	TRBV30	NA	TGTGCCTGGAGTGCAGGGGGCAATCAGCCCCAGCATTTT	CAWSAGGNQPQHF
NA	TRBJ1-5	TRBV18	NA	TGTGCCAGCTCACCCGAAGATAGCAATCAGCCCCAGCATTTT	CASSPEDSNQPQHF
NA	TRBJ2-1	TRBV7-6	NA	TGTGCCAGCAGCCCTAGCGAGAGCTCCTACAATGAGCAGTTCTTC	CASSPSESSYNEQFF
NA	TRBJ2-7	TRBV5-1	NA	TGCGCCAGCAGCTTGGTGAGGGGTACCTACGAGCAGTACTTC	CASSLVRGTYEQYF
NA	TRBJ2-1	TRBV28	TRBD2	TGTGCCAGCAGTTTAATTTTGGGGACTAGCGGGAGCAATGAGCAGTTCTTC	CASSLILGTSGSNEQFF
NA	TRBJ2-7	TRBV10-3	NA	TGTGCCACCGAGGGTGGGGCACTGTCCTACGAGCAGTACTTC	CATEGGALSYEQYF
NA	TRBJ2-1	TRBV5-6	NA	TGTGCCAGCGATAGTGAGAGGGGGTCGGGCTACAATGAGCAGTTCTTC	CASDSERGSGYNEQFF
NA	TRBJ2-7	TRBV3-1/TRBV3-2	TRBD2	TGTGCCAGCAGCCGCCCGGGACTAGCGGGAGACGAGCAGTACTTC	CASSRPGLAGDEQYF
few	TRBJ1-6	TRBV7-9	NA	TGTGCCAGCAGCATCCGGGACCCCTGGAGCTCCTATAATTCACCCCTCCACTTT	CASSIRDPWSSYNSPLHF
NA	TRBJ2-3	TRBV27	TRBD2	TGTGCCAGCAGTTTACGGGGGGGGCATGCAGATACGCAGTATTTT	CASSLRGGHADTQYF
NA	TRBJ2-1	TRBV4-3	NA	TGCGCCAGCAGCCAAGATCTTGCTAGCGCTTACTACAATGAGCAGTTCTTC	CASSQDLASAYYNEQFF
NA	TRBJ2-1	TRBV5-1	TRBD2	TGCGCCAGCAGCTTGAGGGCTAGCGGGAGAGGGAATGAGCAGTTCTTC	CASSLRASGRGNEQFF
NA	TRBJ2-5	TRBV9	NA	TGTGCCAGCAGCGTAGCTACGTGGGAGACCCAGTACTTC	CASSVATWETQYF
NA	TRBJ1-2	TRBV4-3	TRBD1	TGCGCCAGCAGCCAAGGAAAGGACAGGGGATTACATGGCTACACCTTC	CASSQGKDRGLHGYTF
NA	TRBJ1-1	TRBV11-3	NA	TGTGCCAGCAGCCCTGACGTTGCCTGGAACACTGAAGCTTTCTTT	CASSPDVAWNTEAFF
once	TRBJ2-2	TRBV27	NA	TGTGCCAGCAGTTTGACTGGAAACACCGGGGAGCTGTTTTTT	CASSLTGNTGELFF
NA	TRBJ2-2	TRBV25-1	TRBD1	TGTGCCAGCAGTGACGGACAGGTCAACACCGGGGAGCTGTTTTTT	CASSDGQVNTGELFF
NA	TRBJ1-5	TRBV27	TRBD1	TGTGCCAGCAGCGTTGGTATGACAGGGGGGGATCAGCCCCAGCATTTT	CASSVGMTGGDQPQHF
NA	TRBJ1-1	TRBV3-1/TRBV3-2	NA	TGTGCCAGCAGCCAAGATCGGAGGAACACTGAAGCTTTCTTT	CASSQDRRNTEAFF
NA	TRBJ2-7	TRBV30	NA	TGTGCCTGGAGTGGCACCGGGGGTTCGAGCTCCTACGAGCAGTACTTC	CAWSGTGGSSSYEQYF
NA	TRBJ2-3	TRBV28	TRBD1	TGTGCCAGCAGTCTACCCTCAGGGGGCTTGAGCACAGATACGCAGTATTTT	CASSLPSGGLSTDTQYF
NA	TRBJ2-5	TRBV5-8	TRBD1	TGTGCCAGCAGCTTGTTTGAGGGGGCGGTAGAGACCCAGTACTTC	CASSLFEGAVETQYF
NA	TRBJ2-7	TRBV5-1	TRBD1	TGCGCCAGCAGAGGACAGGGGCCCTACGAGCAGTACTTC	CASRGQGPYEQYF
NA	TRBJ2-7	TRBV5-1	TRBD1	TGCGCCAGTCAACCGGGACAGGGGGCTTACGAGCAGTACTTC	CASQPGQGAYEQYF
NA	TRBJ2-1	TRBV15	NA	TGTGCCACCAGCCGTCCGCCCTTGTTCCCGCAGTTCTTC	CATSRPPLFPQFF
NA	TRBJ1-2	TRBV5-1	TRBD1	TGCGCCAGCAGCTTTACCCCGGGACAGGGTACGCAGTATGGCTACACCTTC	CASSFTPGQGTQYGYTF
NA	TRBJ1-1	TRBV19	NA	TGTGCCAGTAGTATAAGGACCGGGACGATGAACACTGAAGCTTTCTTT	CASSIRTGTMNTEAFF
NA	TRBJ1-6	TRBV4-1	NA	TGCGCCAGCAGCCAAGATCTCGGCAGCCAAGGGTCACCCCTCCACTTT	CASSQDLGSQGSPLHF
NA	TRBJ2-1	TRBV14	NA	TGTGCCAGCAGCCAACTTCTCTACAATGAGCAGTTCTTC	CASSQLLYNEQFF
NA	TRBJ1-1	TRBV23-1	TRBD1	TGCGCCAGCAGTCCGGGACAGGGCTACACTGAAGCTTTCTTT	CASSPGQGYTEAFF
NA	TRBJ1-1	TRBV4-3	NA	TGCGCCAGCAGCCAATCCGCAGGGGTGGCCACTGAAGCTTTCTTT	CASSQSAGVATEAFF
NA	TRBJ1-1	TRBV29-1	NA	TGCAGCGTGATCCTGAACACTGAAGCTTTCTTT	CSVILNTEAFF